The clone carrying this T cell receptor beta chain was observed a few times. Its specificity is not known. The CDR3 runs to 14 residues. V was pared by 5 bases and J by 0 bases, with 6 bases of the junction left unmatched. CDR1 and CDR2 (germline): DFQATT, SNEGSKA (reference sequence). This entry comes from a study of blood T cells in healthy people across ages. For the second PCR, which ran for about 7 to 11 cycles, a sample-barcoded 5' primer and a J-beta primer mix were used. TCRdb independently ran MiXCR on the 5' RACE reads; one entry per CDR3 protein. In the table there are about 1.5 million distinct CDR3 sequences, approximately 43% of which are singletons. Notes on the study in general: Strong correlation existed between TCR beta diversity and naive T cell percentage. Possibly confounding the expanded clonotype changes was the fact that donor CMV status was unknown.

The receptor was derived from a woman in her late teens or twenties in good health. The chain links TRBV20-1 to TRBJ2-7; 8 bases map to TRBD2. Sequencing used blood. The CDR3 here is CSAERGPYSYEQYF. CDR3 coding DNA: TGCAGTGCTGAGCGGGGGCCTTACTCCTACGAGCAGTACTTC.